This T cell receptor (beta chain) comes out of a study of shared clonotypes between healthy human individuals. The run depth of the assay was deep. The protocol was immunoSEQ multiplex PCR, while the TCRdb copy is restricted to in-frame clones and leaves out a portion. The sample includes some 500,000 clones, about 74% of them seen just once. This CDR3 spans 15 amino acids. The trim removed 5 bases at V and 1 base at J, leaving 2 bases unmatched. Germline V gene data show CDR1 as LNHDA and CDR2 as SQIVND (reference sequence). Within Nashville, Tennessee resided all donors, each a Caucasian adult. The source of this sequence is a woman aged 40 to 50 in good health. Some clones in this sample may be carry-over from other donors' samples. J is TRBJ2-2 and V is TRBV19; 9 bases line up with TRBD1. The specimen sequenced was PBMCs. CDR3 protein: CASSWGQGNTGELFF. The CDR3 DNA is TGTGCCAGTAGTTGGGGACAGGGGAACACCGGGGAGCTGTTTTTT.